Listed here are 15 T cell receptor beta chains from one sample, sequenced in a study of PD-L1 blockade in urothelial cancer. Here immunoSEQ multiplex PCR was the method, and the copy in TCRdb shows in-frame clones only, minus some. The data contain more than 85,000 clones, about nine tenths of them seen just once; the ten biggest clones take up around 0.9%. Sequenced here: PBMCs, sampled around atezolizumab (anti-PD-L1) treatment. The receptors here all came from a woman older than 75 with urothelial cancer.

The chain recombines TRBV19 with TRBJ2-1; TRBD2 matches 9 bases. CDR3 size: 16 residues. V dropped 3 bases and J dropped 7; count of bases not matched to a gene: 10. Germline loops: CDR1 LNHDA, CDR2 SQIVND (reference sequence). The CDR3 protein is CASSIQRSGRRNEQFF. CDR3 in DNA: TGTGCCAGTAGTATCCAGAGGAGCGGGAGGAGGAATGAGCAGTTCTTC.

The chain is built from TRBV5-4 and TRBJ2-7, with a tentative D call TRBD2 (6 bases). Trimming took 2 bases from V and 1 from J, leaving 7 bases between them. The CDR3 is made up of 13 amino acids. Germline CDR1 is SGHNT and CDR2 is YYREEE (reference sequence). CDR3 sequence: CASSLGRSYEQYF. CDR3 DNA: TGTGCCAGCAGCTTAGGGAGGTCCTACGAGCAGTACTTC. The full variable domain, rest sourced from reference TRBV5-4 and TRBJ2-7, is ETGVTQSPTHLIKTRGQQVTLRCSSQSGHNTVSWYQQALGQGPQFIFQYYREEENGRGNFPPRFSGLQFPNYSSELNVNALELDDSALYLCASSLGRSYEQYFGPGTRLTVT.

J is TRBJ2-1 and V is TRBV11-2; TRBD2 might be the D (6 bases). The CDR3 consists of 14 residues. The germline V gene encodes CDR1 SGHAT and CDR2 FQNNGV. V dropped 11 bases and J dropped 5 bases, with 19 bases sitting between them. CDR3 nucleotide sequence: TGTGCCTGCCAACGGGACTCCCAAAACAATGAGCAGTTCTTC. Translating it yields CACQRDSQNNEQFF.

This rearrangement joins TRBV6-5 to TRBJ1-2; D not certain. The CDR3 loop spans 14 amino acids. The ends were cut back, 8 bases at V and 4 bases at J, with 17 bases in the middle. From germline, CDR1 is MNHEY and CDR2 SVGAGI. CDR3 sequence reads: CASGPAAAGYGYTF. CDR3 DNA sequence: TGTGCCAGCGGCCCGGCGGCTGCGGGCTATGGCTACACCTTC.

The V gene is TRBV11-2, the J gene TRBJ2-5, with D unclear. Germline-derived CDR1 and CDR2 are SGHAT and FQNNGV. This CDR3 spans 13 amino acids. V dropped 4 bases and J dropped 0 bases, with 6 bases sitting between them. DNA for the CDR3: TGTGCCAGCAGCTCAGGATACCAAGAGACCCAGTACTTC. Amino acid sequence: CASSSGYQETQYF.

The chain has TRBV19 and TRBJ1-1, with unresolved D. Germline-derived CDR1 and CDR2 are LNHDA and SQIVND (reference sequence). CDR3 length: 13 amino acids. The V end lost 7 bases, the J end lost 5 bases, and 14 bases lay between the germline ends. The CDR3 sequence: CASTRLGGTEAFF. DNA of the CDR3: TGTGCCAGTACCAGGCTGGGTGGGACTGAAGCTTTCTTT.

The CDR3 loop reads CAWSFETGNPGGGEQFF. The CDR3 DNA is TGTGCCTGGAGTTTCGAGACAGGCAACCCGGGAGGCGGTGAGCAGTTCTTC. The chain joins TRBV30 to TRBJ2-1; tentative D call: TRBD2 (7 bases). The V gene's germline CDR1 is GTSNPN and CDR2 SVGIG (reference sequence). Between the trimmed V and J ends, which lost 2 bases and 9 bases, there was a span of 26 bases. The CDR3 length is 17 residues.

This chain joins TRBV6-1 and TRBJ1-5; D remains unclear. V lost 1 base, J lost 6 bases, and 7 bases lay in between. CDR1 and CDR2 (germline): MNHNS, SASEGT. This CDR3 contains 13 residues. The CDR3 protein is CASSEDAIQPQHF. The CDR3 nucleotides are TGTGCCAGCAGTGAAGATGCGATTCAGCCCCAGCATTTT.

The chain couples TRBV28 to TRBJ2-7; 7 bases are shared with TRBD1. Germline V lookup: CDR1 MDHEN, CDR2 SYDVKM. Trimming cost V 6 bases and J 3 bases; bases outside gene matches: 5. There are 13 residues in the CDR3. CDR3 nucleotides: TGTGCCAGCAGCCCCGGGACAGTCTACGAGCAGTACTTC. Translating gives CASSPGTVYEQYF.

The chain couples TRBV30 to TRBJ1-1, with D uncertain. Germline V gene sequence: CDR1 GTSNPN, CDR2 SVGIG (reference sequence). The CDR3 totals 12 residues. Trimming removed 2 bases from V and 3 bases from J, with 7 bases in between. The CDR3 sequence is CAWSYPDTEAFF. The CDR3 DNA reads as TGTGCCTGGAGTTATCCCGACACTGAAGCTTTCTTT.

The rearrangement links TRBV5-4 to TRBJ2-1; the D gene is possibly TRBD1 (7 bases). The ends were cut back, 4 bases at V and 6 bases at J, with 20 bases in the middle. Per the germline V gene, CDR1 is SGHNT and CDR2 is YYREEE (reference sequence). CDR3 length: 16 residues. The CDR3 loop is CASSPSGTVRGNEQFF. The CDR3 DNA reads TGTGCCAGCAGCCCCTCCGGGACAGTGCGGGGCAATGAGCAGTTCTTC.

V gene TRBV15 combines with J gene TRBJ1-2; 9 nucleotides align to TRBD1. The J segment lost 2 bases and the V segment lost 3 bases, leaving 4 bases of the junction unmatched. The CDR3 is made up of 15 amino acids. CDR1 LNHNV and CDR2 YYDKDF come from the germline V gene (reference sequence). CDR3: CATSRPDRGNYGYTF. CDR3 in DNA: TGTGCCACCAGCAGGCCGGACAGGGGAAACTATGGCTACACCTTC.

This clone was seen a few times. The sample carries other DNA sequences with the same CDR3. This chain links TRBV11-3 with TRBJ1-1; D gene unclear. Germline lookup yields CDR1 SGHNT and CDR2 YENEEA. V lost 5 bases to trimming and J lost 1 base, with 11 bases between them. The CDR3 totals 14 residues. CDR3 in DNA: TGTGCCAGCAGCCTTGGGCGGGCGAACACTGAAGCTTTCTTT. Translation: CASSLGRANTEAFF.

The chain uses TRBV5-1 and TRBJ2-1, with a possible D match to TRBD2 (5 bases). V lost 4 bases and J 9 bases, leaving 14 bases between the germline ends. Germline loops: CDR1 SGHRS, CDR2 YFSETQ. The CDR3 is 13 amino acids. This chain's CDR3 is CASSIRTEGEQFF. The CDR3 region has the DNA TGCGCCAGCAGCATACGAACAGAGGGTGAGCAGTTCTTC. Full variable domain (missing parts from reference TRBV5-1 and TRBJ2-1): KAGVTQTPRYLIKTRGQQVTLSCSPISGHRSVSWYQQTPGQGLQFLFEYFSETQRNKGNFPGRFSGRQFSNSRSEMNVSTLELGDSALYLCASSIRTEGEQFFGPGTRLTVL.

The chain combines TRBV2 with TRBJ2-2, with 10 bases that match TRBD2. The germline gives CDR1 SNHLY, CDR2 FYNNEI. After removal of 11 bases from V and 4 bases from J, the junction contained 10 bases not matched to a gene. This CDR3 has 15 residues. The CDR3 region is CAGKGGLASTGELFF. DNA of the CDR3: TGTGCCGGAAAGGGGGGACTAGCGAGCACCGGGGAGCTGTTTTTT.